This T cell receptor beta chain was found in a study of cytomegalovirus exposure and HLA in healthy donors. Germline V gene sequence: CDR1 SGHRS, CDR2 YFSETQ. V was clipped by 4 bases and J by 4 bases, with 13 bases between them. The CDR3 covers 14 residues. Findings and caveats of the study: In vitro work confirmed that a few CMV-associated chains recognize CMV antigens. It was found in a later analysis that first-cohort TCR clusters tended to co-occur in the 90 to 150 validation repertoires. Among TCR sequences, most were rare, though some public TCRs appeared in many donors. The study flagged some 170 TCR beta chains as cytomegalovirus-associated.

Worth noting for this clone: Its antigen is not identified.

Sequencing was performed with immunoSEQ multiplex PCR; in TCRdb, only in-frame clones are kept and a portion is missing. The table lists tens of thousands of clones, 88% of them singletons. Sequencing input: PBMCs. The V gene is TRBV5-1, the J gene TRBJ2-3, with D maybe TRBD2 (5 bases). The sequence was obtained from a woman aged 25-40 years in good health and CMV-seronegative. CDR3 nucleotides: TGCGCCAGCAGCCCCCAGGTCGGGGCAGATACGCAGTATTTT. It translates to CASSPQVGADTQYF.